The 15 T cell receptor beta chains in this list originate from one sample, sequenced in a study of PD-1 blockade in classical Hodgkin lymphoma. The repertoire was sequenced with immunoSEQ multiplex PCR; TCRdb's copy has only in-frame clones and lacks some. The sample lists tens of thousands of clones, approximately 70% occurring once. In every patient, relapse followed autologous stem cell transplantation, while exposure to brentuximab vedotin differed. The input for sequencing was peripheral blood mononuclear cells (PBMCs), taken at baseline. These receptor sequences come from a human donor with classical Hodgkin lymphoma.

The sample holds a few counts of this clone. This chain connects TRBV30 to TRBJ1-1, with D possibly TRBD1 on 5 matching bases. Germline V gene sequence: CDR1 GTSNPN, CDR2 SVGIG (reference sequence). The length of the CDR3 is 12 residues. V dropped 1 base and J dropped 11 bases, with 14 bases sitting between them. The CDR3 region has the DNA TGTGCCTGGAGTGCCCTGGGGGGATCGGCTTTCTTT. This codes for CAWSALGGSAFF.

The chain combines TRBV28 with TRBJ1-2; no firm D call. V was trimmed by 9 bases and J by 5 bases, leaving 16 bases between them. Germline V lookup: CDR1 MDHEN, CDR2 SYDVKM. The CDR3 length is 13 residues. CDR3 coding DNA: TGTGCCAGTCTGGCGGGAGTCGAATATGGCTACACCTTC. Translating it yields CASLAGVEYGYTF.

This chain joins TRBV7-6 and TRBJ1-1, with D perhaps TRBD1 (5 bases). CDR1 is SGHVS, CDR2 FNYEAQ, per germline. The CDR3 sequence is 15 residues long. The germline V and J ends were trimmed by 0 bases and 1 base, with 9 bases remaining between them. In DNA, the CDR3 is TGTGCCAGCAGCTTAGCGGCAGGGCCGAACACTGAAGCTTTCTTT. This encodes CASSLAAGPNTEAFF.

This clone was detected only a few times. The V and J genes are TRBV11-3 and TRBJ2-2; D remains unclear. Germline V lookup: CDR1 SGHNT, CDR2 YENEEA. Trimming left V 1 base short and J 7 bases short, with 4 bases between. This CDR3 has 12 residues. In nucleotides, the CDR3 is TGTGCCAGCAGCTTAGGGGTCGGGGAGCTGTTTTTT. Amino acids: CASSLGVGELFF. Full variable domain (remainder filled in from reference TRBV11-3 and TRBJ2-2): EAGVVQSPRYKIIEKKQPVAFWCNPISGHNTLYWYLQNLGQGPELLIRYENEEAVDDSQLPKDRFSAERLKGVDSTLKIQPAELGDSAVYLCASSLGVGELFFGEGSRLTVL.

The rearrangement uses TRBV28 and TRBJ1-1; D is unclear. Trimming took off 6 bases at V and 4 bases at J, with 15 bases between the two ends. This CDR3 contains 14 residues. From germline, CDR1 is MDHEN and CDR2 SYDVKM. CDR3 sequence reads: CASSPAGSSTEAFF. The CDR3 region has the DNA TGTGCCAGCAGCCCCGCGGGCAGTAGCACTGAAGCTTTCTTT.

The chain joins TRBV7-9 to TRBJ1-1, with unresolved D. Per the germline V gene, CDR1 is SEHNR and CDR2 is FQNEAQ (reference sequence). This CDR3 region has 16 residues. The ends were cut back, 4 bases at V and 1 base at J, with 16 bases in the middle. This CDR3 reads CASSSSQDVRNTEAFF. The CDR3 region has the DNA TGTGCCAGCAGCTCCTCGCAGGACGTTCGGAACACTGAAGCTTTCTTT.

The gene calls are TRBV30 and TRBJ1-2, with TRBD1 identical over 7 bases. Germline CDR1 is GTSNPN and CDR2 is SVGIG (reference sequence). Trimming removed 1 base from V and 7 bases from J; junction bases left unmatched: 9. The CDR3 sequence is 14 residues long. CDR3 coding DNA: TGTGCCTGGAGTGGACAGGGTGGGTTTGGTGGCTACACCTTC. Translation: CAWSGQGGFGGYTF. Supplemented by reference TRBV30 and TRBJ1-2, the full variable domain reads SQTIHQWPATLVQPVGSPLSLECTVEGTSNPNLYWYRQAAGRGLQLLFYSVGIGQISSEVPQNLSASRPQDRQFILSSKKLLLSDSGFYLCAWSGQGGFGGYTFGSGTRLTVV.

V and J are TRBV5-1 and TRBJ2-7, with 8 bases identical to TRBD2. Germline V gene lookup returns CDR1 SGHRS and CDR2 YFSETQ. CDR3 length equals 14 residues. V shed 3 bases, J shed 2 bases, and the junction held 4 bases outside the gene matches. CDR3 DNA: TGCGCCAGCAGCTCTAGCGGGCCCCCCTACGAGCAGTACTTC. Residues: CASSSSGPPYEQYF.

The chain employs TRBV18 and TRBJ1-1; a possible D gene is TRBD1 (5 bases). The germline V gene encodes CDR1 KGHSH and CDR2 LQKENI. This CDR3 has 14 amino acids. The V end lost 8 bases, the J end lost 5 bases, and 18 bases lay between the germline ends. CDR3 bases: TGTGCCAGCCTAGGATCGGGCTGGGGGACTGAAGCTTTCTTT. Translation gives CASLGSGWGTEAFF.

This clone has only one observation. The chain combines TRBV7-2 with TRBJ1-5; D unclear. The V gene lost 5 bases and the J gene lost 4 bases, with 15 bases spanning the gap. Germline CDR1 reads SGHTA; CDR2 reads FQGNSA. The CDR3 has 15 amino acids. This chain's CDR3 is CASSPRWGGNQPQHF. The CDR3 bases are TGTGCCAGCAGCCCTCGGTGGGGTGGGAATCAGCCCCAGCATTTT.

V gene TRBV4-1 combines with J gene TRBJ2-7, with 7 bases aligning to TRBD1. Looked up from germline, CDR1 is MGHRA and CDR2 is YSYEKL. The length of the CDR3 is 16 residues. V lost 1 base, J lost 1 base, and 7 bases stayed unmatched. The DNA of the CDR3 is TGCGCCAGCAGCCAAGTCGTACAGGGGCTATCCTACGAGCAGTACTTC. This gives the protein CASSQVVQGLSYEQYF.

This chain links TRBV15 with TRBJ2-1; the D call may be TRBD1 or TRBD2 (5 bases each). Between the trimmed V and J ends, which lost 4 bases and 0 bases, there was a span of 10 bases. Germline V gene sequence: CDR1 LNHNV, CDR2 YYDKDF (reference sequence). The CDR3 is 15 amino acids. CDR3 DNA sequence: TGTGCCACCAGCAATGAGGGGAGCTCCTACAATGAGCAGTTCTTC. This translates into CATSNEGSSYNEQFF.

V and J are TRBV6-6 and TRBJ2-7, with D possibly matching TRBD1 (5 bases). This CDR3 region has 14 residues. Germline CDR1 is MNHNY and CDR2 is SVGAGI (reference sequence). Trimming cost V 1 base and J 0 bases, with 7 bases left between them. The CDR3 loop is CASSYWQGSYEQYF. The CDR3, as DNA: TGTGCCAGCAGTTACTGGCAGGGCTCCTACGAGCAGTACTTC.

A single count supports this clone. This chain connects TRBV5-6 to TRBJ1-1, with D possibly matching TRBD1 (6 bases). Germline-derived CDR1 and CDR2 are SGHDT and YYEEEE. The length of the CDR3 is 15 residues. V lost 4 bases to trimming and J lost 5 bases, with 18 bases between them. The DNA of the CDR3 is TGTGCCAGCAGCCCGGGGCCGGGGAGGGGGACTGAAGCTTTCTTT. Translated: CASSPGPGRGTEAFF.

The chain is built from TRBV29-1 and TRBJ2-3; TRBD1 agrees at 10 bases. Per the germline V gene, CDR1 is SQVTM and CDR2 is ANQGSEA. V was pared by 4 bases and J by 3 bases, with 1 base of the junction left unmatched. This CDR3 region has 13 residues. CDR3 sequence reads: CSVGDRGTDTQYF. In DNA form, the CDR3 reads TGCAGCGTTGGGGACAGGGGAACAGATACGCAGTATTTT.